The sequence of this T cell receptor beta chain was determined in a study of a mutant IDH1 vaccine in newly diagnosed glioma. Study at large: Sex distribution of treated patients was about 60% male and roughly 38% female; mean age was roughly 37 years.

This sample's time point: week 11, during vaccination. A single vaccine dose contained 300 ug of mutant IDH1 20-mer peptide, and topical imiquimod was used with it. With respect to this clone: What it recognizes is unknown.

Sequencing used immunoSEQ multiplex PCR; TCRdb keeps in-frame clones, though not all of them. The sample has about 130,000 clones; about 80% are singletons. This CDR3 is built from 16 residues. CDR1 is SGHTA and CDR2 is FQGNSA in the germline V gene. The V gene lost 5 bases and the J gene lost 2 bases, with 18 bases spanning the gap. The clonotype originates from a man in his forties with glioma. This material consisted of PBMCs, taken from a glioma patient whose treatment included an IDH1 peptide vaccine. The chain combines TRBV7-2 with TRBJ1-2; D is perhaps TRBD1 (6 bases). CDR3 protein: CASSPGWVGGNYGYTF. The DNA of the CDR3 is TGTGCCAGCAGCCCGGGCTGGGTAGGGGGAAACTATGGCTACACCTTC.